This T cell receptor (beta chain) was obtained from a study of blood T cell repertoires in COVID-19. Study background: Samples representing acute and convalescent COVID-19 were sourced from the United States, Italy and Spain. The cDNA or gDNA used as material had been derived from T cells, B-cell-depleted T cells, or PBMCs.

As processed by the authors: Cell counts per sample came from amplifying reference gene primers. Sequencing used immunoSEQ multiplex PCR; TCRdb keeps in-frame clones, though not all of them. V, J and clone size derive from that table, while D and trimming were established from the DNA sequence. The sample consists of approximately 60,000 clones, under 80% of them appearing once. This CDR3 is built from 16 residues. With V trimmed by 1 base and J by 9 bases, 12 bases remained unmatched. Germline CDR1 is SGHTA and CDR2 is FQGNSA. The receptor's source is a human donor in a cohort sampled during active COVID-19. The J gene is TRBJ2-1, the V gene TRBV7-2, with 7 nucleotides matching TRBD2. Sample: peripheral blood. The CDR3 loop reads CASSLGGASGRSEQFF. CDR3 DNA: TGTGCCAGCAGCTTAGGAGGGGCTAGCGGTAGGTCTGAGCAGTTCTTC.